What follows are 20 T cell receptor beta chains derived from one specimen sequenced in a study of cytomegalovirus exposure and HLA in healthy donors (dated by TCRdb to about 2017). The receptor library was made with the immunoSEQ multiplex PCR assay. The multiplex PCR relied on a mix of 60 forward primers for TCR Vbeta segments and 13 reverse primers for TCR Jbeta segments. TCRdb provides this immuneACCESS table in a form limited to in-frame rearrangements. Some clones are lacking; in checked studies, under half of them reflect an unresolved V gene, and why the rest are absent is not known. The table kept for this sample lists some 80,000 clones. The biggest ten clones account for about 1% of the sample. Sequences were obtained from PBMCs. Source of these receptors: a woman aged 25 to 39 in good health and CMV-seronegative.

The chain is built from TRBV5-6 and TRBJ2-5; TRBD2 might be the D (5 bases). CDR3 size: 15 residues. Trimming took 2 bases from V and 1 from J, leaving 12 bases between them. Germline lookup yields CDR1 SGHDT and CDR2 YYEEEE. CDR3 nucleotide sequence: TGTGCCAGCAGCTTTTTTGGCGGGCTCCAAGAGACCCAGTACTTC. Protein product: CASSFFGGLQETQYF.

The chain combines TRBV6-5 with TRBJ2-7; the match to TRBD1 covers 12 bases. Trimming cost V 6 bases and J 4 bases; bases outside gene matches: 4. CDR1 is MNHEY and CDR2 is SVGAGI in the germline V gene. The CDR3 has 14 amino acids. The DNA of the CDR3 is TGTGCCAGCAGCCTGGGACAGGGGGCGTACGAGCAGTACTTC. Its translation is CASSLGQGAYEQYF.

The V gene is TRBV4-1, the J gene TRBJ1-2; 8 positions match TRBD1. CDR3 size: 14 residues. The J segment lost 5 bases and the V segment lost 0 bases, leaving 2 bases of the junction unmatched. Germline assignment: CDR1 MGHRA and CDR2 YSYEKL. The CDR3 DNA follows: TGCGCCAGCAGCCAAGATAACAGGGGGTATGGCTACACCTTC. Protein: CASSQDNRGYGYTF.

This sequence joins TRBV25-1 and TRBJ2-7, with 8 bases lining up with TRBD1. V gave up 5 bases and J gave up 1 base; unmatched junction bases: 7. The CDR3 runs 15 residues. CDR1 and CDR2 (germline): MGHDK, SYGVNS. CDR3 amino acids: CASSRRTGSSYEQYF. CDR3 bases: TGTGCCAGCAGTCGAAGGACAGGGAGTTCCTACGAGCAGTACTTC.

This chain joins TRBV6-1 and TRBJ2-7; a weak D match, TRBD1 (5 bases). The CDR3 is made up of 13 amino acids. Trimming left V 6 bases short and J 4 bases short, with 13 bases between. The germline V gene has CDR1 MNHNS and CDR2 SASEGT. The CDR3: CASRLQASYEQYF. The CDR3 DNA follows: TGTGCCAGCAGACTACAGGCTTCGTACGAGCAGTACTTC.

The V and J genes are TRBV19 and TRBJ2-5; unclear D gene. Germline CDR1 LNHDA, CDR2 SQIVND (reference sequence). CDR3 length equals 13 residues. V was shortened by 5 bases and J by 5 bases, with 12 bases between the two germline ends. The CDR3 bases are TGTGCCAGTAGTTTTACCCTCGGGGAGACCCAGTACTTC. Translated: CASSFTLGETQYF.

V is TRBV30 and J is TRBJ2-1; 8 positions match TRBD2. This CDR3 is built from 14 residues. The germline CDR1 and CDR2 sequences are GTSNPN and SVGIG (reference sequence). Germline trimming cut 2 bases from V and 2 bases from J; bases unmatched to any gene: 2. The CDR3 DNA reads TGTGCCTGGAGTAGCGGGAGTGCCTACAATGAGCAGTTCTTC. Translated: CAWSSGSAYNEQFF.

For this clone: The junction shows a germline mismatch at one end, possibly a read error. V is TRBV6-1 and J is TRBJ1-3, with D uncertain. Germline V gene data show CDR1 as MNHNS and CDR2 as SASEGT. The CDR3 extends over 14 amino acids. The CDR3 loop is CASNEQNSGNTIYF. The CDR3 DNA is TGTGCCAGCAATGAACAGAACTCTGGAAACACCATATATTTT.

The chain uses TRBV5-1 and TRBJ2-1; a weak D match, TRBD2 (5 bases). Germline V lookup: CDR1 SGHRS, CDR2 YFSETQ. Trimming left V 0 bases short and J 0 bases short, with 7 bases between. This CDR3 is built from 15 residues. CDR3 in DNA: TGCGCCAGCAGCTTGGACGGGATCTCCTACAATGAGCAGTTCTTC. Its protein product is CASSLDGISYNEQFF.

The chain is built from TRBV5-4 and TRBJ2-1, with 7 bases matching TRBD1. The CDR3 contains 15 residues. CDR1 and CDR2 from the germline V gene are SGHNT and YYREEE (reference sequence). J gave up 1 base and V 0 bases, and 1 base lay outside the gene matches. CDR3 in amino acids: CASSLDRGSYNEQFF. The CDR3 bases are TGTGCCAGCAGCTTGGACAGGGGTTCCTACAATGAGCAGTTCTTC.

V usage is TRBV11-3 and J usage is TRBJ1-1; D gene unclear. Germline V gene data show CDR1 as SGHNT and CDR2 as YENEEA. The CDR3 is 13 residues long. V lost 3 bases to trimming and J lost 1 base, with 6 bases between them. The CDR3: CASSFQENTEAFF. The CDR3 region has the DNA TGTGCCAGCAGCTTTCAGGAGAACACTGAAGCTTTCTTT.

The rearrangement joins TRBV14 to TRBJ2-1, with 12 positions matching TRBD2. The length of the CDR3 is 17 residues. Unmatched junction bases numbered 9, after V lost 1 base and J lost 8 bases. In germline, CDR1 is SGHDN, CDR2 FVKESK. The CDR3 reads CASSQGSRTSGKDEQFF. CDR3 coding DNA: TGTGCCAGCAGCCAAGGATCCCGGACTAGCGGGAAGGATGAGCAGTTCTTC.

V is TRBV6-5 and J is TRBJ2-7, with 7 bases aligning to TRBD1. From germline, CDR1 is MNHEY and CDR2 SVGAGI. The CDR3 consists of 13 residues. V shed 6 bases and J 4 bases; nucleotides not matched to a gene: 6. The CDR3 region is CASSPGQLYEQYF. The DNA of the CDR3 is TGTGCCAGCAGCCCGGGACAGCTTTACGAGCAGTACTTC.

The rearrangement links TRBV5-1 to TRBJ2-7; perhaps TRBD2 as D (5 bases). The V and J ends lost 4 bases and 3 bases respectively, with 5 bases between them. The CDR3 is made up of 11 amino acids. Germline CDR1 and CDR2: SGHRS and YFSETQ. The CDR3 coding sequence is TGCGCCAGCAGCGAGGGCTACGAGCAGTACTTC. Protein: CASSEGYEQYF.

The chain couples TRBV7-8 to TRBJ2-5; D uncertain. The CDR3 sequence is 12 residues long. V lost 1 base and J lost 5, with 5 bases in between. In germline, CDR1 is SGHVS, CDR2 FQNEAQ. Here the CDR3 DNA reads TGTGCCAGCAGCTTAGTTGCGGAGACCCAGTACTTC. Protein: CASSLVAETQYF.

J is TRBJ2-5 and V is TRBV6-6; TRBD1 matches at 10 bases. The ends lost 2 bases at V and 4 bases at J; junction bases unmatched: 4. Germline V lookup: CDR1 MNHNY, CDR2 SVGAGI (reference sequence). This CDR3 has 15 amino acids. The DNA of the CDR3 is TGTGCCAGCAGTTACGGGGACAGGGGTGGAGAGACCCAGTACTTC. Protein sequence: CASSYGDRGGETQYF.

The chain carries TRBV5-1 and TRBJ2-3; the D gene is possibly TRBD1 (6 bases). This CDR3 region has 15 residues. With 3 bases removed from V and 1 base from J, the gap between germline ends came to 12 bases. Per the germline V gene, CDR1 is SGHRS and CDR2 is YFSETQ. The CDR3 spells CASSWPRTGTDTQYF. As DNA, the CDR3 is TGCGCCAGCAGCTGGCCCCGGACAGGCACAGATACGCAGTATTTT.

The chain links TRBV30 to TRBJ2-5, with 10 bases matching TRBD2. With V trimmed by 5 bases and J by 5 bases, 8 bases remained unmatched. The CDR3 totals 14 residues. Germline CDR1 GTSNPN, CDR2 SVGIG (reference sequence). The CDR3 region has the DNA TGTGCCTGGTCCCGTAGCGGGAGGAAGGAGACCCAGTACTTC. Translated: CAWSRSGRKETQYF.

The chain uses TRBV25-1 and TRBJ1-1; the D is unclear. Germline V lookup: CDR1 MGHDK, CDR2 SYGVNS. CDR3 length: 13 residues. The ends were cut back, 5 bases at V and 7 bases at J, with 14 bases in the middle. CDR3 bases: TGTGCCAGCAGTTCAGGCCACGCCCTTGAAGCTTTCTTT. Protein product: CASSSGHALEAFF.

This chain links TRBV18 with TRBJ1-5; no firm D call. Trimming removed 2 bases from V and 7 bases from J, with 15 bases in between. Germline-derived CDR1 and CDR2 are KGHSH and LQKENI. The CDR3 totals 15 residues. CDR3 coding DNA: TGTGCCAGCTCACCAACCGGAGTTGAGGGACAGCCCCAGCATTTT. Translation: CASSPTGVEGQPQHF.